The entry that follows covers one T cell receptor beta chain sequence. The data are from a study of blood T cell repertoires in COVID-19. Per the original data handling: It was from reference gene primer amplification that nucleated cell counts were estimated. Repertoires were generated with immunoSEQ multiplex PCR, while TCRdb's copy carries only in-frame clones and drops some. From that table come the V and J calls and clone size; the DNA was used to work out D and trimming. The sample records around 99,000 clones, 88% being singletons. Germline CDR1 SNHLY, CDR2 FYNNEI. The CDR3 is 14 amino acids. The junction had 2 bases not matched to a gene; V was cut back by 6 bases and J by 0 bases.

The receptor's source is a man aged 50-60 years with active or convalescent COVID-19. V is TRBV2 and J is TRBJ2-4, with 7 bases fitting TRBD1. Sequencing was done on a sample of peripheral blood. CDR3 loop: CASRRQGAKNIQYF. The CDR3 coding sequence is TGTGCCAGCAGGCGACAGGGAGCCAAAAACATTCAGTACTTC.